These 3 T cell receptor beta chains originate from one sample sequenced in a study of T cell clonality in common variable immunodeficiency. Libraries were prepared by immunoSEQ multiplex PCR; TCRdb keeps only in-frame clonotypes and omits some of them. The sample contains 40,000 to 45,000 clones, none of them singletons. Sequenced input: peripheral blood mononuclear cells. The receptors come from a person between 18 and 75 years old in good health.

This clone was counted many times. The read ends 3 residues before the CDR3 terminus; that terminus is restored from the germline J gene. This sequence joins TRBV2 and TRBJ1-2; D remains unclear. V was clipped by 8 bases and J by 3 bases, with 10 bases between them. The germline V gene encodes CDR1 SNHLY and CDR2 FYNNEI. This CDR3 is built from 12 residues. The CDR3 bases that were read are TGTGCCAGCTCCTGGCGGGACTATGGC. Its translation is CASSWRDYG. The entire CDR3 reads CASSWRDYGYTF.

This clone was recorded many times. The same CDR3 can be traced to other DNA sequences in this sample. The sequenced part of the CDR3 DNA is TGTGCCAGCAGCTTAGTTGCGGGAGGGCGGGAGACC. Protein: CASSLVAGGRET. The CDR3 as a whole reads CASSLVAGGRETQYF. This chain links TRBV5-6 with TRBJ2-5; 9 nucleotides line up with TRBD2. The CDR3 goes on 3 residues after the read ends, and that part is filled in from the germline J gene. The germline CDR1 and CDR2 sequences are SGHDT and YYEEEE. After removal of 2 bases from V and 5 bases from J, the junction contained 7 bases not matched to a gene. The CDR3 length is 15 residues.

This clone was counted at least ten times. The CDR3 is CASSERQYNEQFF. The part of the CDR3 DNA that was read is TGCGCCAGCAGTGAGAGGCAGTACAATGAG. The gene calls are TRBV10-1 and TRBJ2-1, with D unclear. The missing CDR3 end, 3 residues past where the read stops, is filled in from the germline J gene. The length of the CDR3 is 13 residues. CDR1 is WNHNN, CDR2 SYGVQD, per germline (reference sequence). V lost 2 bases to trimming and J lost 4 bases, with 6 bases between them.